The 26 T cell receptor beta chains presented below share a single source sample, sequenced in a study of cytomegalovirus exposure and HLA in healthy donors. PCR was performed using 60 Vbeta and 13 Jbeta primers. Some clones are missing from TCRdb's copy, which holds only in-frame ones; the method was immunoSEQ multiplex PCR. The data contain approximately 110,000 clones, about 80% of them singletons. Material for sequencing was PBMCs. The receptors were sampled from a woman aged 25 to 39 in good health and CMV-seropositive.

The gene calls are TRBV11-3 and TRBJ2-3, with D possibly matching TRBD2 (6 bases). Germline CDR1 reads SGHNT; CDR2 reads YENEEA. V shed 0 bases and J shed 2 bases, with 15 bases lying between them. CDR3 length: 17 residues. The CDR3 here is CASSLDSGLGPTDTQYF. For the CDR3, the DNA is TGTGCCAGCAGCTTAGATAGCGGCTTAGGCCCCACAGATACGCAGTATTTT.

This clone has only a few counts. The chain links TRBV18 to TRBJ1-1, with 7 bases lining up with TRBD1. The CDR3 runs 14 residues. CDR1 and CDR2 (germline): KGHSH, LQKENI. The ends lost 3 bases at V and 0 bases at J; junction bases unmatched: 1. The CDR3 region has the DNA TGTGCCAGCTCACCCGGGACAGTGAACACTGAAGCTTTCTTT. This gives the protein CASSPGTVNTEAFF.

The rearrangement uses TRBV11-3 and TRBJ2-1; TRBD2 aligns across 10 bases. The CDR3 loop spans 15 amino acids. The J segment lost 3 bases and the V segment lost 5 bases, leaving 4 bases of the junction unmatched. Germline CDR1 is SGHNT and CDR2 is YENEEA. The CDR3 coding sequence is TGTGCCAGCAGCCCTGGACTAGCGGACTACAATGAGCAGTTCTTC. Translating it yields CASSPGLADYNEQFF.

CDR3 coding DNA: TGCGCCAGCAGCCCCCTCAGGGCGGTCTACGAGCAGTACTTC. As protein: CASSPLRAVYEQYF. The chain recombines TRBV5-1 with TRBJ2-7; TRBD1 is a possible D gene (5 bases). Germline V gene lookup returns CDR1 SGHRS and CDR2 YFSETQ. V lost 4 bases, J lost 3 bases, and 14 bases lay in between. The length of the CDR3 is 14 residues.

This rearrangement joins TRBV30 to TRBJ1-1; D may be TRBD1 (6 bases). Germline V lookup: CDR1 GTSNPN, CDR2 SVGIG (reference sequence). The length of the CDR3 is 17 residues. Trimming cost V 0 bases and J 0 bases, with 17 bases left between them. The DNA of the CDR3 is TGTGCCTGGAGTGTAGTAGGGCAGGGGTTCATGAACACTGAAGCTTTCTTT. This sequence encodes CAWSVVGQGFMNTEAFF.

The gene calls are TRBV11-3 and TRBJ2-3; 11 bases line up with TRBD2. CDR1 and CDR2 from the germline V gene are SGHNT and YENEEA. V lost 5 bases to trimming and J lost 2 bases; unmatched junction nucleotides: 6. The CDR3 loop spans 16 amino acids. CDR3 coding DNA: TGTGCCAGCAGCCTCTTAGCGGGAGGGATCACAGATACGCAGTATTTT. As protein: CASSLLAGGITDTQYF.

In its sample, this clone was seen a few times. The chain joins TRBV19 to TRBJ1-2; 8 bases agree with TRBD1. Looked up from germline, CDR1 is LNHDA and CDR2 is SQIVND (reference sequence). The V gene end was trimmed by 10 bases and the J gene end by 4 bases; junction bases not matched to a gene: 23. The CDR3 sequence is 18 residues long. CDR3 DNA sequence: TGTGCCACCCAATCCCCCGGGACAGGACGTATCAGCCTCTATGGCTACACCTTC. It encodes CATQSPGTGRISLYGYTF.

This clone has just a few counts. This sequence joins TRBV10-2 and TRBJ1-5; D not certain. The CDR3 extends over 13 amino acids. The V gene's germline CDR1 is WSHSY and CDR2 SAAADI. The V end was cut by 4 bases, the J end by 3 bases, with 7 bases between. CDR3 amino acids: CASSVQINQPQHF. CDR3 nucleotides: TGCGCCAGCAGTGTCCAGATCAATCAGCCCCAGCATTTT.

This CDR3 reads CASSFPGPGTNTGELFF. DNA of the CDR3: TGTGCCAGCAGCTTTCCTGGGCCAGGAACGAACACCGGGGAGCTGTTTTTT. V usage is TRBV7-9 and J usage is TRBJ2-2; D not certain. CDR3 length: 17 amino acids. Germline CDR1 and CDR2: SEHNR and FQNEAQ (reference sequence). V lost 3 bases and J 0 bases, leaving 14 bases between the germline ends.

The chain links TRBV5-1 to TRBJ1-4, with D unresolved. Germline lookup yields CDR1 SGHRS and CDR2 YFSETQ. Trimming took 0 bases from V and 4 from J, leaving 7 bases between them. This CDR3 region has 14 residues. CDR3 nucleotide sequence: TGCGCCAGCAGCTTGGCGGGGTATAATGAAAAACTGTTTTTT. Protein sequence: CASSLAGYNEKLFF.

The gene calls are TRBV5-1 and TRBJ1-1; no firm D call. This CDR3 has 15 amino acids. Germline-derived CDR1 and CDR2 are SGHRS and YFSETQ. V was clipped by 0 bases and J by 1 base, with 10 bases between them. Here the CDR3 DNA reads TGCGCCAGCAGCTTGGGGACTTTTTCGAACACTGAAGCTTTCTTT. Amino acid sequence: CASSLGTFSNTEAFF.

This clone has only a few counts. This chain links TRBV6-5 with TRBJ2-1; a weak D match, TRBD2 (6 bases). This CDR3 has 11 residues. Germline V CDR1 and CDR2: MNHEY, SVGAGI. Between the trimmed V and J ends, which lost 2 bases and 10 bases, there was a span of 6 bases. The CDR3 loop reads CASSYRGEQFF. In nucleotides, the CDR3 is TGTGCCAGCAGTTACCGGGGGGAGCAGTTCTTC.

The V and J genes are TRBV5-1 and TRBJ1-2; D is possibly TRBD1 (5 bases). Germline V lookup: CDR1 SGHRS, CDR2 YFSETQ. The CDR3 spans 14 residues. V was shortened by 3 bases and J by 0 bases, with 9 bases between the two germline ends. CDR3 DNA: TGCGCCAGCAGCTCTGAGACAGCTAACTATGGCTACACCTTC. Translation: CASSSETANYGYTF. The full variable domain, rest sourced from reference TRBV5-1 and TRBJ1-2, is KAGVTQTPRYLIKTRGQQVTLSCSPISGHRSVSWYQQTPGQGLQFLFEYFSETQRNKGNFPGRFSGRQFSNSRSEMNVSTLELGDSALYLCASSSETANYGYTFGSGTRLTVV.

V gene TRBV6-5 combines with J gene TRBJ2-7; a weak D match, TRBD1 (6 bases). V was pared by 0 bases and J by 1 base, with 13 bases between. CDR1 MNHEY and CDR2 SVGAGI come from the germline V gene. This CDR3 has 16 amino acids. The CDR3 DNA follows: TGTGCCAGCAGTTACTCGATTTGGACAGAGTCCTACGAGCAGTACTTC. This gives the protein CASSYSIWTESYEQYF.

V usage is TRBV27 and J usage is TRBJ1-6; no firm D call. The V and J ends lost 3 bases and 7 bases respectively, with 16 bases between them. Looked up from germline, CDR1 is MNHEY and CDR2 is SMNVEV (reference sequence). The CDR3 covers 16 residues. The CDR3 region is CASSLERVGGNSPLHF. The DNA of the CDR3 is TGTGCCAGCAGTTTGGAGAGGGTGGGAGGGAATTCACCCCTCCACTTT.

The chain links TRBV5-1 to TRBJ2-5, with a tentative D call TRBD1 (6 bases). Germline V gives CDR1 SGHRS, CDR2 YFSETQ. The CDR3 extends over 14 amino acids. Trimming pared 4 bases from V and 2 bases from J, leaving 12 bases between. The CDR3 bases are TGCGCCAGCAGCGTACAGGGTCTTCAAGAGACCCAGTACTTC. Protein product: CASSVQGLQETQYF.

The rearrangement links TRBV25-1 to TRBJ1-1; no firm D call. This CDR3 is 14 amino acids long. The V gene's germline CDR1 is MGHDK and CDR2 SYGVNS. V was pared by 0 bases and J by 4 bases, with 9 bases between. CDR3 sequence reads: CASSEYGRVTEAFF. The CDR3 DNA sequence: TGTGCCAGCAGTGAATATGGGCGGGTCACTGAAGCTTTCTTT.

The CDR3 coding sequence is TGCGCCAGCAGCGCCACCGGGACTAGCGGGGGGGCAGGCTACAATGAGCAGTTCTTC. Translating it yields CASSATGTSGGAGYNEQFF. This chain connects TRBV5-1 to TRBJ2-1; 16 nucleotides match TRBD2. With 4 bases clipped from V and 3 bases from J, the junction kept 10 bases outside the gene matches. The germline V gene has CDR1 SGHRS and CDR2 YFSETQ. The CDR3 contains 19 residues.

The rearrangement joins TRBV6-5 to TRBJ1-1; 7 bases are shared with TRBD1. CDR3 length equals 12 residues. CDR1 is MNHEY, CDR2 SVGAGI, per germline. V lost 5 bases to trimming and J lost 7 bases; unmatched junction nucleotides: 4. The CDR3 DNA reads as TGTGCCAGCAGTCCTGGACAGGTTGAAGCTTTCTTT. This encodes CASSPGQVEAFF.

The chain recombines TRBV7-9 with TRBJ1-4; the match to TRBD1 covers 9 bases. The length of the CDR3 is 18 residues. The V gene's germline CDR1 is SEHNR and CDR2 FQNEAQ (reference sequence). Trimming took 5 bases from V and 1 from J; bases not matched to a gene: 11. CDR3 coding DNA: TGTGCCAGCAGCCCAGCCAGGACAGGGGTCGTAACTAATGAAAAACTGTTTTTT. Protein: CASSPARTGVVTNEKLFF.

The chain employs TRBV7-8 and TRBJ1-5; D gene ambiguous. Germline-derived CDR1 and CDR2 are SGHVS and FQNEAQ. The CDR3 length is 12 residues. Trimming took 2 bases from V and 7 from J, leaving 6 bases between them. The CDR3 DNA follows: TGTGCCAGCAGCTTAAGTCGGCAGCCCCAGCATTTT. Protein: CASSLSRQPQHF.

The chain employs TRBV5-1 and TRBJ2-3, with a possible D match to TRBD1 (5 bases). Deletions cut 0 bases from V and 7 bases from J, with 6 bases between. The germline V gene has CDR1 SGHRS and CDR2 YFSETQ. CDR3 length: 12 residues. The CDR3, as DNA: TGCGCCAGCAGCTTGGAGGACAATACGCAGTATTTT. Amino acids: CASSLEDNTQYF.

This clone was seen only a few times. V is TRBV6-1 and J is TRBJ1-1; possible D gene TRBD1, 5 bases. CDR1 is MNHNS and CDR2 is SASEGT in the germline V gene. V lost 3 bases and J 10 bases, leaving 27 bases between the germline ends. The CDR3 is 17 residues long. Here the CDR3 reads CASSDPGRTGGVFRAFF. For the CDR3, the DNA is TGTGCCAGCAGTGACCCCGGACGAACGGGGGGGGTTTTTAGAGCTTTCTTT.

The chain employs TRBV5-1 and TRBJ1-2; no definite D call. This CDR3 has 14 amino acids. Trimming took 0 bases from V and 6 from J, leaving 12 bases between them. The germline CDR1 and CDR2 sequences are SGHRS and YFSETQ. The CDR3 is CASSLASRTDGYTF. The CDR3 DNA reads as TGCGCCAGCAGCTTGGCCTCCAGGACTGATGGCTACACCTTC. Drawing the rest from reference TRBV5-1 and TRBJ1-2, the complete variable domain is KAGVTQTPRYLIKTRGQQVTLSCSPISGHRSVSWYQQTPGQGLQFLFEYFSETQRNKGNFPGRFSGRQFSNSRSEMNVSTLELGDSALYLCASSLASRTDGYTFGSGTRLTVV.

The CDR3 nucleotides are TGTGCCAGTAGTATTCCCCGGCTAGCCGGCCCAGATACGCAGTATTTT. Protein sequence: CASSIPRLAGPDTQYF. The chain is built from TRBV19 and TRBJ2-3, with a weak D call TRBD2 (5 bases). The V end lost 3 bases, the J end lost 4 bases, and 17 bases lay between the germline ends. Germline CDR1 LNHDA, CDR2 SQIVND (reference sequence). The length of the CDR3 is 16 residues. The full variable domain, completed using reference TRBV19 and TRBJ2-3, is DGGITQSPKYLFRKEGQNVTLSCEQNLNHDAMYWYRQDPGQGLRLIYYSQIVNDFQKGDIAEGYSVSREKKESFPLTVTSAQKNPTAFYLCASSIPRLAGPDTQYFGPGTRLTVL.

This chain links TRBV13 with TRBJ1-3, with D perhaps TRBD1 (6 bases). From germline, CDR1 is PRHDT and CDR2 FYEKMQ (reference sequence). The V end lost 1 base, the J end lost 1 base, and 17 bases lay between the germline ends. The CDR3 contains 18 residues. CDR3 loop: CASSLEVGTTFSGNTIYF. Here the CDR3 DNA reads TGTGCCAGCAGCTTAGAAGTGGGGACAACTTTTTCTGGAAACACCATATATTTT.